These T cell receptor beta chains were read from a single sample in a study of blood T cell repertoires in COVID-19. TCRdb keeps only in-frame clones here, not all; method: immunoSEQ multiplex PCR. Of a few hundred thousand clones in the sample, 85% to 90% were seen once. Sequenced material: PBMCs or T cells enriched from blood (not recorded which). Receptor source: a woman aged 18-35 years with acute COVID-19. Each CDR3 is given with its conserved first and last residue. The D gene is left open where the match is weak. For some rows the clone size is stated as once, few or many, or as a class when expanded; others skip it.

j_gene: TRBJ1-2
d_gene: -
abundance: -
v_gene: TRBV28
CDR3aa: CASIRGRVGYGYTF
CDR3nt: TGTGCCAGCATCAGAGGCAGGGTTGGCTATGGCTACACCTTC

j_gene: TRBJ1-5
d_gene: -
abundance: -
v_gene: TRBV19
CDR3aa: CASSIRGSSNQPQHF
CDR3nt: TGTGCCAGTAGTATACGCGGGAGCAGCAATCAGCCCCAGCATTTT

j_gene: TRBJ1-5
d_gene: -
abundance: -
v_gene: TRBV5-4
CDR3aa: CASSPGPETGSNQPQHF
CDR3nt: TGTGCCAGCAGCCCAGGCCCCGAGACAGGTAGCAATCAGCCCCAGCATTTT

j_gene: TRBJ1-6
d_gene: -
abundance: -
v_gene: TRBV10-1
CDR3aa: CASSDGQYNSPLHF
CDR3nt: TGCGCCAGCAGTGATGGGCAGTATAATTCACCCCTCCACTTT

j_gene: TRBJ1-1
d_gene: -
abundance: once
v_gene: TRBV13
CDR3aa: CASSLYQGRETEAFF
CDR3nt: TGTGCCAGCAGCTTATACCAGGGGCGCGAGACTGAAGCTTTCTTT

j_gene: TRBJ2-7
d_gene: -
abundance: -
v_gene: TRBV5-1
CDR3aa: CASSGGSSLRYEQYF
CDR3nt: TGCGCCAGCAGCGGGGGGAGCAGTTTGCGCTACGAGCAGTACTTC

j_gene: TRBJ1-1
d_gene: -
abundance: -
v_gene: TRBV19
CDR3aa: CASTPGGDVTEAFF
CDR3nt: TGTGCCAGTACCCCAGGCGGGGACGTCACTGAAGCTTTCTTT

j_gene: TRBJ1-1
d_gene: TRBD1
abundance: -
v_gene: TRBV7-9
CDR3aa: CASSPFSDRWNTEAFF
CDR3nt: TGTGCCAGCAGCCCCTTCTCGGACAGGTGGAACACTGAAGCTTTCTTT

j_gene: TRBJ1-2
d_gene: TRBD1
abundance: -
v_gene: TRBV7-6
CDR3aa: CASSRLDRGGIYGYTF
CDR3nt: TGTGCCAGCAGCCGTTTGGACAGGGGAGGGATCTATGGCTACACCTTC

j_gene: TRBJ2-5
d_gene: TRBD2
abundance: once
v_gene: TRBV7-9
CDR3aa: CASTGSGRGETQYF
CDR3nt: TGTGCCAGCACCGGTAGCGGGAGAGGAGAGACCCAGTACTTC

j_gene: TRBJ2-7
d_gene: -
abundance: -
v_gene: TRBV18
CDR3aa: CASSPQDSYEQYF
CDR3nt: TGTGCCAGCTCACCTCAGGATTCCTACGAGCAGTACTTC

j_gene: TRBJ1-2
d_gene: -
abundance: -
v_gene: TRBV12-3/TRBV12-4
CDR3aa: CASSWGDSYGYTF
CDR3nt: TGTGCCAGCAGTTGGGGCGACAGTTATGGCTACACCTTC

j_gene: TRBJ2-3
d_gene: -
abundance: -
v_gene: TRBV5-8
CDR3aa: CASRGTGRDTQYF
CDR3nt: TGTGCCAGCAGGGGCACAGGGCGTGATACGCAGTATTTT

j_gene: TRBJ1-2
d_gene: -
abundance: -
v_gene: TRBV7-5
CDR3aa: CARSPSQGTYGYTF
CDR3nt: TGTGCCAGAAGCCCCAGTCAGGGTACCTATGGCTACACCTTC

j_gene: TRBJ1-2
d_gene: -
abundance: few
v_gene: TRBV30
CDR3aa: CAWSATGNYGYTF
CDR3nt: TGTGCCTGGAGTGCGACGGGAAACTATGGCTACACCTTC

j_gene: TRBJ2-2
d_gene: -
abundance: -
v_gene: TRBV3-1/TRBV3-2
CDR3aa: CASSQDINTGELFF
CDR3nt: TGTGCCAGCAGCCAAGACATCAACACCGGGGAGCTGTTTTTT

j_gene: TRBJ1-1
d_gene: -
abundance: -
v_gene: TRBV27
CDR3aa: CARPWGGRNTEAFF
CDR3nt: TGTGCCAGGCCGTGGGGGGGTCGGAACACTGAAGCTTTCTTT

j_gene: TRBJ1-5
d_gene: -
abundance: once
v_gene: TRBV6-5
CDR3aa: CASSYENSYSNQPQHF
CDR3nt: TGTGCCAGCAGTTATGAGAACAGTTATAGCAATCAGCCCCAGCATTTT

j_gene: TRBJ1-1
d_gene: -
abundance: -
v_gene: TRBV28
CDR3aa: CASSAGFISEAFF
CDR3nt: TGTGCCAGCTCGGCAGGGTTTATCAGTGAAGCTTTCTTT

j_gene: TRBJ1-2
d_gene: -
abundance: -
v_gene: TRBV7-9
CDR3aa: CASSLEGSGNYGYTF
CDR3nt: TGTGCCAGCAGCTTAGAAGGGTCGGGGAACTATGGCTACACCTTC

j_gene: TRBJ2-7
d_gene: -
abundance: -
v_gene: TRBV30
CDR3aa: CAWSVGGYEQYF
CDR3nt: TGTGCCTGGAGTGTAGGGGGCTACGAGCAGTACTTC

j_gene: TRBJ2-1
d_gene: TRBD2
abundance: -
v_gene: TRBV3-1/TRBV3-2
CDR3aa: CASSQAAGLAGYSYNEQFF
CDR3nt: TGTGCCAGCAGCCAAGCCGCCGGACTAGCGGGTTACTCCTACAATGAGCAGTTCTTC

j_gene: TRBJ2-5
d_gene: -
abundance: -
v_gene: TRBV12-3/TRBV12-4
CDR3aa: CASSSGGGLTQYF
CDR3nt: TGTGCCAGCAGTTCTGGGGGAGGTTTGACCCAGTACTTC

j_gene: TRBJ1-1
d_gene: -
abundance: -
v_gene: TRBV3-1/TRBV3-2
CDR3aa: CASSQAHNEAFF
CDR3nt: TGTGCCAGCAGCCAGGCACACAATGAAGCTTTCTTT